The next 14 T cell receptor beta chains were all read from a single sample in a study of blood T cell repertoires in COVID-19. This table comes from immunoSEQ multiplex PCR, and its TCRdb copy is limited to in-frame clones, with some not included. Here the sample spans almost 250,000 clones, roughly 91% being singletons. Sequenced sample: PBMCs or T cells enriched from blood (not recorded which). The origin of the receptors is a woman aged 25 to 39 who had recovered from COVID-19.

This clone occurred once. This chain uses TRBV24-1 with TRBJ2-1; 8 nucleotides match TRBD1. V lost 3 bases, J lost 5 bases, and 5 bases stayed unmatched. Germline lookup yields CDR1 KGHDR and CDR2 SFDVKD. This CDR3 region has 15 residues. This chain's CDR3 is CATSDKGTGHNEQFF. As DNA, the CDR3 is TGTGCCACCAGTGATAAGGGGACAGGCCACAATGAGCAGTTCTTC.

J is TRBJ1-2 and V is TRBV28; 7 nucleotides line up with TRBD1. Germline V gene lookup returns CDR1 MDHEN and CDR2 SYDVKM. The CDR3 spans 13 residues. V trimming: 3 bases; J trimming: 5 bases; junction bases outside the gene matches: 3. CDR3: CASSFHRGYGYTF. In DNA form, the CDR3 reads TGTGCCAGCAGTTTCCACAGGGGTTATGGCTACACCTTC.

The chain uses TRBV5-4 and TRBJ1-5; 10 positions agree with TRBD1. Trimming cost V 5 bases and J 5 bases; bases outside gene matches: 7. This CDR3 is 15 amino acids long. Germline V gives CDR1 SGHNT, CDR2 YYREEE (reference sequence). CDR3 sequence reads: CASSRDRGWDQPQHF. The CDR3 bases are TGTGCCAGCAGTAGGGACAGGGGTTGGGATCAGCCCCAGCATTTT.

V usage is TRBV12-5 and J usage is TRBJ2-3; D is unresolved. Trimming left V 5 bases short and J 5 bases short, with 5 bases between. The CDR3 has 11 amino acids. CDR1 and CDR2 (germline): LGHNT, FRNRAP. CDR3 nucleotide sequence: TGTGCTAGTGGTCTCGGAGATACGCAGTATTTT. Protein: CASGLGDTQYF. The complete variable domain, with remaining parts taken from reference TRBV12-5 and TRBJ2-3, reads DARVTQTPRHKVTEMGQEVTMRCQPILGHNTVFWYRQTMMQGLELLAYFRNRAPLDDSGMPKDRFSAEMPDATLATLKIQPSEPRDSAVYFCASGLGDTQYFGPGTRLTVL.

This sequence joins TRBV25-1 and TRBJ2-5; the D is unclear. CDR3 length: 13 residues. Trimming stripped 6 bases from V and 5 bases from J, with 13 bases between. Germline V gene sequence: CDR1 MGHDK, CDR2 SYGVNS. In DNA, the CDR3 is TGTGCCAGCAGCCCAAGTATCAGGGAGACCCAGTACTTC. This sequence encodes CASSPSIRETQYF.

The chain couples TRBV30 to TRBJ1-5; tentatively, D is TRBD1 (5 bases). The CDR3 runs to 13 residues. Germline assignment: CDR1 GTSNPN and CDR2 SVGIG (reference sequence). V lost 3 bases and J 2 bases, leaving 8 bases between the germline ends. CDR3 sequence reads: CAWRQGGNQPQHF. CDR3 nucleotide sequence: TGTGCCTGGAGACAAGGGGGCAATCAGCCCCAGCATTTT.

The chain employs TRBV20-1 and TRBJ2-7, with TRBD2 identical over 8 bases. Germline trimming cut 7 bases from V and 5 bases from J; bases unmatched to any gene: 4. CDR3 length: 11 amino acids. The germline gives CDR1 DFQATT, CDR2 SNEGSKA (reference sequence). The CDR3 loop reads CSGTSGNEQYF. CDR3 DNA: TGCAGTGGCACTAGCGGAAACGAGCAGTACTTC.

The chain carries TRBV6-2 or TRBV6-3 and TRBJ2-7; the match to TRBD2 covers 11 bases. This CDR3 is built from 16 residues. The J segment lost 5 bases and the V segment lost 1 base, leaving 7 bases of the junction unmatched. Germline CDR1 is MNHEY and CDR2 is SVGEGT. The CDR3 region is CASSYLTSGTPHEQYF. The CDR3 region has the DNA TGTGCCAGCAGTTACTTGACTAGCGGGACTCCCCACGAGCAGTACTTC.

The chain has TRBV28 and TRBJ2-7; TRBD2 might be the D (5 bases). V was pared by 7 bases and J by 5 bases, with 18 bases between. CDR3 length: 14 residues. The germline V gene has CDR1 MDHEN and CDR2 SYDVKM. The chain's CDR3 is CASIAGDRDNEQYF. The CDR3, as DNA: TGTGCCAGCATCGCGGGCGACCGGGATAACGAGCAGTACTTC.

V gene TRBV10-3 combines with J gene TRBJ1-1, with D hard to call. V dropped 7 bases and J dropped 0 bases, with 12 bases sitting between them. The V gene's germline CDR1 is ENHRY and CDR2 SYGVKD. The CDR3 sequence is 14 residues long. The CDR3 region has the DNA TGTGCCATCAACTCGAACGCTATGAACACTGAAGCTTTCTTT. This gives the protein CAINSNAMNTEAFF.

The CDR3 region has the DNA TGTGCCATCAGTGGTAGCGGGAGTGAAACAGATACGCAGTATTTT. Its translation is CAISGSGSETDTQYF. V is TRBV10-3 and J is TRBJ2-3; 9 nucleotides align to TRBD2. The length of the CDR3 is 15 residues. Trimming cost V 4 bases and J 3 bases; bases outside gene matches: 5. Per germline, CDR1 ENHRY and CDR2 SYGVKD.

As DNA, the CDR3 is TGTGCCAGCAGCCAAGTACCCGAGACCGGGGAGCTGTTTTTT. Translation: CASSQVPETGELFF. The rearrangement joins TRBV3-1 (or the pseudogene TRBV3-2) to TRBJ2-2; D is ambiguous. V gave up 1 base and J gave up 5 bases, with 8 bases separating them. The length of the CDR3 is 14 residues. Germline V gene data show CDR1 as LGHDT and CDR2 as YNNKEL (reference sequence).

The J gene is TRBJ2-2, the V gene TRBV6-2 or TRBV6-3, with 9 bases matching TRBD1. J gave up 2 bases and V 5 bases, and 12 bases lay outside the gene matches. CDR1 MNHEY and CDR2 SVGEGT come from the germline V gene. This CDR3 comprises 18 residues. This CDR3 is CASSRPTGQGSNTGELFF. The CDR3, as DNA: TGTGCCAGCAGTCGTCCTACGGGACAGGGTTCTAACACCGGGGAGCTGTTTTTT.

The chain uses TRBV7-8 and TRBJ1-2; 11 positions agree with TRBD1. The CDR3 is made up of 15 amino acids. The J segment lost 2 bases and the V segment lost 2 bases, leaving 1 base of the junction unmatched. Germline V gives CDR1 SGHVS, CDR2 FQNEAQ. The CDR3 DNA reads TGTGCCAGCAGCTTACGGGACAGGGGGAACTATGGCTACACCTTC. It encodes CASSLRDRGNYGYTF.